This passage covers 13 T cell receptor beta chains from one sample sequenced in a study of T cell responses to AZD1222 COVID-19 vaccine. This table comes from immunoSEQ multiplex PCR, and its TCRdb copy is limited to in-frame clones, with some not included. The sample shows about 130,000 clones, 86% of them seen only once. Sample: peripheral blood, taken on day 0 of AZD1222 vaccination. These receptors originate from an adult in good health.

The rearrangement uses TRBV21-1 and TRBJ2-3. TRBV21-1 is termed a pseudogene. The CDR3 length is 16 residues. The CDR3: CASSTGAGSSLDTQYF. In DNA, the CDR3 is TGTGCCAGCAGCACCGGGGCAGGCTCTTCCCTAGATACGCAGTATTTT.

The rearrangement links TRBV5-5 to TRBJ1-5; maybe TRBD1 (6 bases). Between the trimmed V and J ends, which lost 1 base and 3 bases, there was a span of 20 bases. CDR1 is SGHKS, CDR2 YYEKEE, per germline (reference sequence). The CDR3 consists of 18 residues. The CDR3 loop reads CASSLSNWDTEFNQPQHF. CDR3 nucleotides: TGTGCCAGCAGCTTGTCTAACTGGGACACTGAATTCAATCAGCCCCAGCATTTT. Variable domain in full (rest from reference TRBV5-5 and TRBJ1-5): DAGVTQSPTHLIKTRGQQVTLRCSPISGHKSVSWYQQVLGQGPQFIFQYYEKEERGRGNFPDRFSARQFPNYSSELNVNALLLGDSALYLCASSLSNWDTEFNQPQHFGDGTRLSIL.

The genes are TRBV3-1 (or the pseudogene TRBV3-2) and TRBJ1-4, with a tentative D call TRBD1 (5 bases). V was clipped by 1 base and J by 8 bases, with 14 bases between them. This CDR3 comprises 15 residues. Germline lookup yields CDR1 LGHDT and CDR2 YNNKEL (reference sequence). CDR3 loop: CASSQGGRGREKLFF. Written as DNA, the CDR3 is TGTGCCAGCAGCCAAGGAGGGAGGGGTCGGGAAAAACTGTTTTTT.

The chain joins TRBV18 to TRBJ2-7; possible D gene TRBD2, 5 bases. The V gene's germline CDR1 is KGHSH and CDR2 LQKENI. The germline V and J ends were trimmed by 3 bases and 4 bases, with 13 bases remaining between them. The length of the CDR3 is 14 residues. The CDR3 DNA is TGTGCCAGCTCACCCACAGAGGGTGGGTACGAGCAGTACTTC. It codes for CASSPTEGGYEQYF. Together with reference TRBV18 and TRBJ2-7, the CDR3 gives the full variable domain: NAGVMQNPRHLVRRRGQEARLRCSPMKGHSHVYWYRQLPEEGLKFMVYLQKENIIDESGMPKERFSAEFPKEGPSILRIQQVVRGDSAAYFCASSPTEGGYEQYFGPGTRLTVT.

V and J are TRBV19 and TRBJ2-1; the match to TRBD2 covers 12 bases. The V and J ends lost 3 bases and 8 bases, in that order; junction bases with no gene match: 11. The CDR3 extends over 17 amino acids. Germline CDR1 is LNHDA and CDR2 is SQIVND (reference sequence). The CDR3: CASSIGLRLAGVDEQFF. The CDR3 region has the DNA TGTGCCAGTAGTATTGGCCTCCGACTAGCGGGAGTCGATGAGCAGTTCTTC.

V and J are TRBV28 and TRBJ2-7; possibly TRBD2 for D (6 bases). Per germline, CDR1 MDHEN and CDR2 SYDVKM. Trimming removed 6 bases from V and 1 base from J, with 10 bases in between. The CDR3 loop spans 13 amino acids. The CDR3 DNA reads as TGTGCCAGCAGCCCGGGACTTTCCTACGAGCAGTACTTC. Residues: CASSPGLSYEQYF.

The V call is TRBV30, the J call TRBJ1-2, with D possibly TRBD1 on 6 matching bases. Trimming stripped 7 bases from V and 4 bases from J, with 31 bases between. This CDR3 region has 18 residues. The germline gives CDR1 GTSNPN, CDR2 SVGIG (reference sequence). In DNA, the CDR3 is TGTGCCTCCCTCGCCAAGTACTTACCGGGGGCCCCCTTCTATGGCTACACCTTC. It codes for CASLAKYLPGAPFYGYTF.

V usage is TRBV5-1 and J usage is TRBJ1-2; D may be TRBD1 (6 bases). Trimming took off 4 bases at V and 4 bases at J, with 17 bases between the two ends. Germline V gene sequence: CDR1 SGHRS, CDR2 YFSETQ. The CDR3 is made up of 15 amino acids. The CDR3 nucleotides are TGCGCCAGCAGCGCGGACGGTGGGGGCTCCTATGGCTACACCTTC. The encoded protein is CASSADGGGSYGYTF.

In its sample, this clone was seen a few times. V usage is TRBV5-1 and J usage is TRBJ2-5; 8 nucleotides match TRBD2. Germline values: CDR1 SGHRS, CDR2 YFSETQ. The CDR3 has 16 amino acids. The V gene end was trimmed by 4 bases and the J gene end by 5 bases; junction bases not matched to a gene: 13. CDR3 region: CASSPGGAGVRETQYF. CDR3 sequence (DNA): TGCGCCAGCAGCCCCGGGGGGGCGGGGGTTCGCGAGACCCAGTACTTC.

This rearrangement joins TRBV5-8 to TRBJ1-3; the D is unclear. The germline V gene has CDR1 SGHTS and CDR2 YDEGEE. The CDR3 sequence is 14 residues long. Trimming stripped 1 base from V and 4 bases from J, with 9 bases between. The CDR3: CASSLQVLGNTIYF. CDR3 in DNA: TGTGCCAGCAGCTTGCAGGTTCTAGGAAACACCATATATTTT.

The chain employs TRBV24-1 and TRBJ2-1, with TRBD1 identical over 7 bases. Germline lookup yields CDR1 KGHDR and CDR2 SFDVKD. Trimming cost V 5 bases and J 4 bases; bases outside gene matches: 10. The CDR3 covers 16 residues. The CDR3 nucleotides are TGTGCCACCAGTGGTTACAGGGGTAGGGGTTACAATGAGCAGTTCTTC. This codes for CATSGYRGRGYNEQFF.

This chain links TRBV11-2 with TRBJ1-4, with TRBD1 identical over 8 bases. This CDR3 has 15 amino acids. Per the germline V gene, CDR1 is SGHAT and CDR2 is FQNNGV. V shed 6 bases, J shed 6 bases, and the junction held 9 bases outside the gene matches. CDR3 DNA sequence: TGTGCCAGCAGGGAGCAGGGGGCATTCTATGAAAAACTGTTTTTT. This gives the protein CASREQGAFYEKLFF.

V is TRBV9 and J is TRBJ1-4, with a weak D call TRBD1 (6 bases). V lost 2 bases, J lost 5 bases, and 10 bases lay in between. The CDR3 runs 14 residues. CDR1 and CDR2 from the germline V gene are SGDLS and YYNGEE. Here the CDR3 reads CASSVGQGNEKLFF. As DNA, the CDR3 is TGTGCCAGCAGCGTCGGCCAGGGGAATGAAAAACTGTTTTTT. The full variable domain, with the rest looked up from reference TRBV9 and TRBJ1-4, is DSGVTQTPKHLITATGQRVTLRCSPRSGDLSVYWYQQSLDQGLQFLIQYYNGEERAKGNILERFSAQQFPDLHSELNLSSLELGDSALYFCASSVGQGNEKLFFGSGTQLSVL.